These T cell receptor beta chains were read from a single sample in a study of neurological immune-mediated disorders. Using its own MiXCR run on the 5' RACE reads, TCRdb lists one record per CDR3 protein. Of tens of thousands of distinct CDR3 sequences in the sample, under 4.5% were seen once. Material: PBMCs. Every receptor here comes from a woman in her fifties or sixties with multiple sclerosis. Both conserved end residues are part of each CDR3. A D gene is named only where the DNA matches it firmly.

v_gene	j_gene	d_gene	CDR3aa
TRBV5-1	TRBJ2-7	TRBD1	CASTNQDRGVHEQYF
TRBV5-1	TRBJ1-2	.	CASSLAQAQGNGYTF
TRBV20-1	TRBJ2-4	.	CSAPTPRALAKNIQYF
TRBV9	TRBJ1-4	.	CASSPRGGLINEKLFF
TRBV5-6	TRBJ1-5	.	CASSQGSGQPQHF
TRBV15	TRBJ1-5	.	CATSRAQRSGQPQHF
TRBV6-5	TRBJ1-5	.	CASSPDGGGDQPQHF
TRBV20-1	TRBJ2-5	TRBD2	CSARGTSGVTQETQYF
TRBV20-1	TRBJ2-2	TRBD2	CSARTGLVGSGELFF
TRBV19	TRBJ2-5	.	CASSIGRQETQYF
TRBV10-1	TRBJ2-1	.	CASILAGSSYNEQFF
TRBV19	TRBJ2-1	TRBD1	CANKTGVAVPEQFF
TRBV15	TRBJ1-5	TRBD1	CATSRDPGGYQPQHF
TRBV5-6	TRBJ2-3	.	CASSLESDRWRGYF
TRBV7-9	TRBJ1-2	.	CASSPEGPGYTF
TRBV7-9	TRBJ1-6	.	CASSRSVGQRTGSYNSPLHF
TRBV5-1	TRBJ2-1	.	CASSLQGWNEQFF
TRBV27	TRBJ2-7	TRBD1	CASARRDRGPYEQYF
TRBV9	TRBJ1-4	TRBD1	CASSPAGRGVPEKLFF
TRBV9	TRBJ1-4	TRBD1	CASSSRDRGQEKLFF
TRBV20-1	TRBJ2-7	TRBD1	CSASPSLGQVDEQYF
TRBV5-1	TRBJ2-1	TRBD2	CASSLRLAGANEQFF
TRBV6-2/TRBV6-3	TRBJ2-1	.	CASSNTRLRGQPPGEQFF
TRBV3-1	TRBJ2-3	.	CASSLHAGMITNTQYF
TRBV25-1	TRBJ1-5	TRBD1	CASGTGPNQPQHF
TRBV7-2	TRBJ2-7	.	CASSLVPSDEQYF
TRBV4-1	TRBJ1-6	.	CASSQFQDISYNSPLHF
TRBV2	TRBJ1-4	.	CASSAIEKLFF
TRBV29-1	TRBJ1-2	TRBD1	CSVEEDRGDYGYTF
TRBV7-8	TRBJ2-7	TRBD2	CASSLDTASGFYEQYF
TRBV6-6	TRBJ2-1	.	CASSPIAMYNEQFF
TRBV15	TRBJ2-1	TRBD2	CATQPGGNEQFF
TRBV7-3	TRBJ2-1	TRBD2	CASSLSSGGASIF
TRBV7-2	TRBJ2-1	TRBD2	CASSFQSGGAYEQFF
TRBV27	TRBJ1-6	TRBD1	CASNQQGAGSPLHF
TRBV6-2/TRBV6-3	TRBJ1-1	.	CASSYSIDSPANTEAFF
TRBV6-5	TRBJ2-3	.	CASRLLGGDTQYF
TRBV7-8	TRBJ1-1	.	CASSPRGGNTEAFF
TRBV20-1	TRBJ1-2	.	CSARDLDYSLRGGYTF
TRBV6-6	TRBJ2-7	.	CASRQGAGEQYF
TRBV3-1	TRBJ2-3	.	CASSQDPGLGPDTQYF
TRBV7-6	TRBJ1-2	.	CASSPNRGGAYGYTF
TRBV20-1	TRBJ2-7	TRBD2	CSARLSSSGGVSEQYF
TRBV3-1	TRBJ1-1	.	CASSLSRGEAFF
TRBV5-5	TRBJ1-2	TRBD1	CASIPWGTGVYGYTF
TRBV7-8	TRBJ2-3	TRBD2	CASSQTSGGFTDTQYF